This TCR beta chain originates from a study of T-cell memory formation after mild COVID-19. Study summary: Clustering of TCRs was largely donor specific.

This clonotype was found a few times. No antigen is known for it. TCRdb redid the calling of the 5' RACE reads with MiXCR, one entry per CDR3 protein. In the table there are tens of thousands of distinct CDR3 sequences, approximately 13% of which are singletons. Study-level findings and limits: Among clones contracting day 15 to 85, CD4/CD8 was balanced, whereas later expanders leaned CD4+. Contracting clones localized mainly to CM and EM when CD4+ and mainly to EMRA when CD8+.

The origin of this receptor is an adult woman who had mild COVID-19 (a few samples of this study predate the infection). Cell type and time point are not known. Sequencing used PBMCs or a T cell subset sorted from them (not recorded which).

CDR3 nucleotides: TGCGCCAGCCGGATGGGGACAGGAGGATACGAGCAGTACTTC. Its translation is CASRMGTGGYEQYF. The chain carries TRBV5-1 and TRBJ2-7; the match to TRBD1 covers 8 bases. Germline values: CDR1 SGHRS, CDR2 YFSETQ. The CDR3 totals 14 residues. Unmatched junction bases numbered 10, after V lost 7 bases and J lost 4 bases.